Listed below are T cell receptor beta chains from one sample, sequenced in a study of cytomegalovirus exposure and HLA in healthy donors. Data came from immunoSEQ multiplex PCR; TCRdb stores just in-frame clones and leaves some out. The data contain 150,000 to 200,000 clones, around 84% of them singletons. The sequencing input was PBMCs. These receptors were obtained from a man aged 50 to 59 in good health and CMV-seropositive. CDR3s include the opening cysteine and the closing phenylalanine or tryptophan. Each record gives: CDR3 DNA, CDR3 protein, J gene, V gene, clone size, D gene. A D gene is named only where the DNA matches it firmly. Size is stated for part of the rows, as once, few or many counts, or as a class when the clone is expanded.

TGCGCCTCCGGACAGGCTAAGTACAATGAGCAGTTCTTC | CASGQAKYNEQFF | TRBJ2-1 | TRBV10-2 | . | TRBD1
TGTGCCAGCAGCGATAAAACGGGGGGAGATACGCAGTATTTT | CASSDKTGGDTQYF | TRBJ2-3 | TRBV5-4 | . | TRBD2
TGTGCCAGCAGCCAAGAGGGGCAGGGGCGGGGGGAAAAACTGTTTTTT | CASSQEGQGRGEKLFF | TRBJ1-4 | TRBV4-2 | . | .
TGCAGTGCAAAGGGACAGGGTGGCTACACCTTC | CSAKGQGGYTF | TRBJ1-2 | TRBV20-1 | . | TRBD1
TGTGCCAGCAGCTTGGGCTCGGACACCATATATTTT | CASSLGSDTIYF | TRBJ1-3 | TRBV5-6 | . | .
TGTGCCAGCAGTCCGACAGGAGAGAACACTGAAGCTTTCTTT | CASSPTGENTEAFF | TRBJ1-1 | TRBV6-5 | . | .
TGTGCCAGCAGCCCGCGACAGGGCCAAACCGGGGAGCTGTTTTTT | CASSPRQGQTGELFF | TRBJ2-2 | TRBV5-4 | . | TRBD1
TGTGCCAGCAGCTTCCCTTCCCCCGGAGCAGCGGTAAGGGAGACCCAGTACTTC | CASSFPSPGAAVRETQYF | TRBJ2-5 | TRBV11-3 | . | .
TGTGCCAGCAGCTTGCTAAGGACAGACTCTGGAAACACCATATATTTT | CASSLLRTDSGNTIYF | TRBJ1-3 | TRBV21-1 | . | .
TGCGCCAGCAGCCAAGATGGGACAGGGGCCAACTATGGCTACACCTTC | CASSQDGTGANYGYTF | TRBJ1-2 | TRBV4-1 | . | TRBD1
TGTGCCAGCAGCTTAGAGACACTCAACTATGGCTACACCTTC | CASSLETLNYGYTF | TRBJ1-2 | TRBV7-8 | once | .
TGTGCCACCAGCAGGCCATTCACTAGCGGTTCTAATGAGCAGTTCTTC | CATSRPFTSGSNEQFF | TRBJ2-1 | TRBV15 | . | TRBD2
TGTGCCAGCAGCCCAGCTAGCTTACTTCCCGGGACTGAAGCTTTCTTT | CASSPASLLPGTEAFF | TRBJ1-1 | TRBV5-4 | . | .
TGTGCCATCAGTGATTTACAGAACTATGGCTACACCTTC | CAISDLQNYGYTF | TRBJ1-2 | TRBV10-3 | . | .
TGTGCCAGCAGCCCGCAGGGTGTTGGGACAGATACGCAGTATTTT | CASSPQGVGTDTQYF | TRBJ2-3 | TRBV5-4 | once | .
TGCGCCAGCAGCCTGGAGGCAGGGCGGGAGACCCAGTACTTC | CASSLEAGRETQYF | TRBJ2-5 | TRBV5-1 | once | .
TGTGCTAGTGGTTTGGGACAGGGATCGCGCACCGGGGAGCTGTTTTTT | CASGLGQGSRTGELFF | TRBJ2-2 | TRBV12-5 | . | TRBD1
TGTGCCAGCTCACCCAGGGGCATTGAAGCTTTCTTT | CASSPRGIEAFF | TRBJ1-1 | TRBV18 | . | .
TGTGCCAGCAGCCCGGGACTAGCGGGAGGGCCAACCGGGGAGCTGTTTTTT | CASSPGLAGGPTGELFF | TRBJ2-2 | TRBV27 | once | TRBD2
TGTGCCAGCAGCCGGGGAATAGCGGGATTGGGGGAGACCCAGTACTTC | CASSRGIAGLGETQYF | TRBJ2-5 | TRBV7-3 | . | TRBD2
TGCGCCAGCAGCCAACAGGGGGTGAACACTGAAGCTTTCTTT | CASSQQGVNTEAFF | TRBJ1-1 | TRBV5-1 | . | TRBD1
TGTGCCAGCAGCTCGGAGGGTGGTGGCAGAGAGTACTTC | CASSSEGGGREYF | TRBJ2-5 | TRBV11-2 | . | .
TGTGCCAGCAGCGCGGGAGGGCCCTACAATGAGCAGTTCTTC | CASSAGGPYNEQFF | TRBJ2-1 | TRBV9 | . | TRBD2
TGTGCCAGCAGGTCCCAATGGGGCCAGAGAGCTAATGAAAAACTGTTTTTT | CASRSQWGQRANEKLFF | TRBJ1-4 | TRBV7-8 | . | .
TGTGCCAGCAGCTTTCAGGGGAGTGCCGAAAAACTGTTTTTT | CASSFQGSAEKLFF | TRBJ1-4 | TRBV7-9 | . | .
TGCAGCGTTTATCGGGTGAACACCGGGGAGCTGTTTTTT | CSVYRVNTGELFF | TRBJ2-2 | TRBV29-1 | . | .
TGTGCCAGCAGCCCCCCGCTGAGCGAGACCCAGTACTTC | CASSPPLSETQYF | TRBJ2-5 | TRBV9 | . | .
TGTGCCAGCAGCCAAGGAGGCGGGGAGGCAGATACGCAGTATTTT | CASSQGGGEADTQYF | TRBJ2-3 | TRBV4-2 | once | .
TGCAGCGTTAAAGGACAGAACTATGGCTACACCTTC | CSVKGQNYGYTF | TRBJ1-2 | TRBV29-1 | . | .
TGTGCCAGCAGTCCCGACTGGATTATTGAGCAGTTCTTC | CASSPDWIIEQFF | TRBJ2-1 | TRBV25-1 | . | .
TGTGCCAGCAGCAGAGGGCGGTATAGCAATCAGCCCCAGCATTTT | CASSRGRYSNQPQHF | TRBJ1-5 | TRBV6-5 | . | .
TGTGCCAGTAGTATGACAGGGGGGGCCAAAAACATTCAGTACTTC | CASSMTGGAKNIQYF | TRBJ2-4 | TRBV19 | . | TRBD1
TGTGCCAGCAGCTTAGCGGCCGGGGGAGATACGCAGTATTTT | CASSLAAGGDTQYF | TRBJ2-3 | TRBV7-9 | once | .
TGCGCCAGCAGCTTCCAGACTAGCGAGACCCAGTACTTC | CASSFQTSETQYF | TRBJ2-5 | TRBV5-1 | . | TRBD2
TGTGCCAGCAGCTTAGGACAGGGGAAGGCTTTCTTT | CASSLGQGKAFF | TRBJ1-1 | TRBV5-4 | many | TRBD1
TGTGCCAGCAGCTACCGAACCGGGAGGGAGACCCAGTACTTC | CASSYRTGRETQYF | TRBJ2-5 | TRBV5-4 | once | TRBD2
TGTGCCAGCAGCTTCCGTGGCCTCTATGGCTACACCTTC | CASSFRGLYGYTF | TRBJ1-2 | TRBV11-2 | . | .
TGCAGCGTTCATGACACTGAAGCTTTCTTT | CSVHDTEAFF | TRBJ1-1 | TRBV29-1 | few | .
TGTGCCAGCACCCCAGCGGGAGGACCCCCTTCTGGGGCCAACGTCCTGACTTTC | CASTPAGGPPSGANVLTF | TRBJ2-6 | TRBV7-2 | . | TRBD2
TGTGCCAGCAGTGGGCCAGGGGATTTAAGGGGCTACACCTTC | CASSGPGDLRGYTF | TRBJ1-2 | TRBV25-1 | few | .
TGTGCCAGCAGCACGGTAGTGCCTTCCCCTGAAGCTTTCTTT | CASSTVVPSPEAFF | TRBJ1-1 | TRBV6-6 | . | .
TGTGCTAGTGGTTTGGTTGTGGGGACAGGGGAAATGTACGAGCAGTACTTC | CASGLVVGTGEMYEQYF | TRBJ2-7 | TRBV12-5 | . | TRBD1
TGTGCCAGCAGCTTAGCTTACAACCCAAATAATCAGCCCCAGCATTTT | CASSLAYNPNNQPQHF | TRBJ1-5 | TRBV7-2 | . | .
TGTGCCCAAGGGACACTCACCCCTGGGGACTATGGCTACACCTTC | CAQGTLTPGDYGYTF | TRBJ1-2 | TRBV7-9 | . | .
TGTGCCAGCAGCCCAAGTGGCCCAGGGGCAATTGGCTACACCTTC | CASSPSGPGAIGYTF | TRBJ1-2 | TRBV5-6 | . | .
TGCGCCAGCAGCCAAGAACAGGGGGCACGTGGCTACACCTTC | CASSQEQGARGYTF | TRBJ1-2 | TRBV4-1 | . | TRBD1
TGTGCCAGCAGCTCACCCGGGGCAGGGGGCACCTATGGCTACACCTTC | CASSSPGAGGTYGYTF | TRBJ1-2 | TRBV7-9 | . | TRBD1
TGTGCCAGCAGCTCGATACAGGGGAACACTGAAGCTTTCTTT | CASSSIQGNTEAFF | TRBJ1-1 | TRBV7-9 | . | .
TGTGCCAGCAGCCCCGCCGGGAGGCTAGAGGGGGCCCAGTACTTC | CASSPAGRLEGAQYF | TRBJ2-5 | TRBV5-6 | . | .
TGCAGCGTTGAAGATTGGAAAACTAGCGTCCATGAGCAGTTCTTC | CSVEDWKTSVHEQFF | TRBJ2-1 | TRBV29-1 | . | TRBD2
TGCAGCGTTTCGAGCGGAAGCTCCTACAATGAGCAGTTCTTC | CSVSSGSSYNEQFF | TRBJ2-1 | TRBV29-1 | . | .